The TCR beta chain under discussion was sequenced for a study of OX40 agonist ivuxolimab in advanced cancers. Study information: Every 2 weeks, patients received ivuxolimab intravenously, dosed at 0.01 to 10 mg/kg. Checkpoint inhibitors had been given previously to roughly 40% of patients.

About this clone itself: The antigen is not known.

CDR1 and CDR2 from the germline V gene are SGHRS and YFSETQ. CDR3 length: 13 amino acids. The V gene lost 1 base and the J gene lost 7 bases, with 9 bases spanning the gap. Clones were sequenced by immunoSEQ multiplex PCR, and TCRdb holds only the in-frame ones, with some missing. The sample includes approximately 90,000 clones, around nine tenths of them seen just once. Whole-study findings and limits: Low levels of normalized T-cell clonal expansion also appeared in some nonresponders. The mean number of expanded clones was higher in CD8+ T cells than in CD4+.

Source: CD4+ or CD8+ T cells sorted from blood, taken in a trial of the OX40 agonist ivuxolimab. The rearrangement links TRBV5-1 to TRBJ1-3; D unresolved. This sequence originates from an adult with an advanced solid tumor such as melanoma, head and neck, liver or kidney cancer. The CDR3 spells CASSLSARNTIYF. In DNA form, the CDR3 reads TGCGCCAGCAGCTTGAGTGCTCGTAACACCATATATTTT.